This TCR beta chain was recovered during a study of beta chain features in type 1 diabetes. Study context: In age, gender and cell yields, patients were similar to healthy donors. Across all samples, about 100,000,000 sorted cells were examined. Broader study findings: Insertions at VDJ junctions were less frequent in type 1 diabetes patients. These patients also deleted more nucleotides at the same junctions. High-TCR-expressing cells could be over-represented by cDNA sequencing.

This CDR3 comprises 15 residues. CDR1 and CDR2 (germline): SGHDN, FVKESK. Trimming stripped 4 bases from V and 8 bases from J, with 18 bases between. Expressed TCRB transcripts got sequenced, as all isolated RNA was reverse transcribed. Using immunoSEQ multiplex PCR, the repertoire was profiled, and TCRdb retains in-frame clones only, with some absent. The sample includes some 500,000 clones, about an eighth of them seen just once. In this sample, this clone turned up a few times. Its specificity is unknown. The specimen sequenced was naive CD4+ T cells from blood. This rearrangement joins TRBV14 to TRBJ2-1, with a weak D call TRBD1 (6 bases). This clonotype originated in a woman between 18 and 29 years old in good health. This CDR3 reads CASSLLNRVAHEQFF. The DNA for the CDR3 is TGTGCCAGCAGCCTACTAAACAGGGTAGCGCATGAGCAGTTCTTC.